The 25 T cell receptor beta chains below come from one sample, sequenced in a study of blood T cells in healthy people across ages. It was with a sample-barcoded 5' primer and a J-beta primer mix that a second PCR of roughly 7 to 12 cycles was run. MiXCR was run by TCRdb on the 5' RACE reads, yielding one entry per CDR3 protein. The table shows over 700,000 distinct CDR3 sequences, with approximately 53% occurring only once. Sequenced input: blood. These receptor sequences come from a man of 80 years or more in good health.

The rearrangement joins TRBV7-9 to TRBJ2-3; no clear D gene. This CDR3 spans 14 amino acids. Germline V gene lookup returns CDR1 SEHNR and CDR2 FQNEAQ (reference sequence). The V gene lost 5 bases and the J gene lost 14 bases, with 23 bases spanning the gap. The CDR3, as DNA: TGTGCCAGCAGCATCCCGACCCAGCACAGATACGCGTATTTT. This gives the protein CASSIPTQHRYAYF.

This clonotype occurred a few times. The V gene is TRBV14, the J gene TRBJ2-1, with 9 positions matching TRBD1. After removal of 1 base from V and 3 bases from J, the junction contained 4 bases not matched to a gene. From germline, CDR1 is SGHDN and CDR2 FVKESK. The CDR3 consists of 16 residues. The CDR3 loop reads CASSQVDRGIYNEQFF. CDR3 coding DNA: TGTGCCAGCAGCCAAGTTGACAGGGGGATCTACAATGAGCAGTTCTTC.

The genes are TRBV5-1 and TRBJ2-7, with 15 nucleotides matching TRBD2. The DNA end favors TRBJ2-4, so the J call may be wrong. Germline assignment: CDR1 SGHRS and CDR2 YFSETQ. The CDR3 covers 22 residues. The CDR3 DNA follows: TGCGCCAGAAACCGGGACATACTCACCGGGGGACTAGCGGGAGGTTCAGGAAACATTCAGTACTTC. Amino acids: CARNRDILTGGLAGGSGNIQYF.

The CDR3 is CASSLGSPGYEQYF. The CDR3 DNA sequence: TGTGCCAGCAGTTTAGGTAGCCCGGGCTACGAGCAGTACTTC. The rearrangement joins TRBV27 to TRBJ2-7, with D unclear. The germline V gene encodes CDR1 MNHEY and CDR2 SMNVEV (reference sequence). V was trimmed by 2 bases and J by 3 bases, leaving 11 bases between them. The CDR3 spans 14 residues.

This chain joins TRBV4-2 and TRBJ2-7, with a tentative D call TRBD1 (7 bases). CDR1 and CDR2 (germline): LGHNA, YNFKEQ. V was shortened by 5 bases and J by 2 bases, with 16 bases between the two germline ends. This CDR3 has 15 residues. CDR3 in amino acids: CASSTSPGQTYEQYF. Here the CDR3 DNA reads TGTGCCAGCAGCACTAGCCCGGGACAGACCTACGAGCAGTACTTC.

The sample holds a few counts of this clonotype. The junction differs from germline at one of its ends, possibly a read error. CDR3 DNA: TGCGCCAGCAGCTTCAGCTACTCCTACGAGCAGAACTTC. Translated: CASSFSYSYEQNF. The chain combines TRBV5-1 with TRBJ2-7; D uncertain. CDR1 and CDR2 (germline): SGHRS, YFSETQ. The length of the CDR3 is 13 residues.

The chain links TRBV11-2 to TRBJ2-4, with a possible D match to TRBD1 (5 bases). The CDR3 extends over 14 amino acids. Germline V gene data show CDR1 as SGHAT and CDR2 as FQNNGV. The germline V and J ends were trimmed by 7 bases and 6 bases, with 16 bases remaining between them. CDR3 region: CASTPGAAPNIQYF. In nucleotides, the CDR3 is TGTGCCAGCACACCTGGGGCCGCCCCAAACATTCAGTACTTC.

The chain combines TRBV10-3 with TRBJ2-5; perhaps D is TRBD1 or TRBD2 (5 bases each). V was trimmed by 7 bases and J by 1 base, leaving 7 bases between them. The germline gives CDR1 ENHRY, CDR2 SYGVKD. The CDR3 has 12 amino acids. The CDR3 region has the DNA TGTGCCATCATGGGGACCCAAGAGACCCAGTACTTC. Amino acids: CAIMGTQETQYF.

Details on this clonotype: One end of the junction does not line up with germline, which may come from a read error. Written as DNA, the CDR3 is TGCAGTGTTCCAATCGTCGGACTAGCGGGAGGGGGCTACGAGCAGGTCTTC. It encodes CSVPIVGLAGGGYEQVF. This chain joins TRBV20-1 and TRBJ2-1, with 15 bases fitting TRBD2. Germline-derived CDR1 and CDR2 are DFQATT and SNEGSKA (reference sequence). This CDR3 is 17 amino acids long.

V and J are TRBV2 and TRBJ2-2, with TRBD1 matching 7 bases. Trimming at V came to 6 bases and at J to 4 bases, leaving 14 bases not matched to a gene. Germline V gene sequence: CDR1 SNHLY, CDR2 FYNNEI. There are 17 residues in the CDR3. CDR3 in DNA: TGTGCCAGCAGGGATTACCGGGACAGAAGTTCCACCGGGGAGCTGTTTTTT. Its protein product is CASRDYRDRSSTGELFF.

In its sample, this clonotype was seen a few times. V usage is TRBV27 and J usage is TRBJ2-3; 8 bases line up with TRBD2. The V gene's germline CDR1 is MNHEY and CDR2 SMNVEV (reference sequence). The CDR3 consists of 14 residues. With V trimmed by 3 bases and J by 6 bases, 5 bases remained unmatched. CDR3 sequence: CASSFGGARDTQYF. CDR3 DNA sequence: TGTGCCAGCAGTTTCGGGGGGGCGCGGGATACGCAGTATTTT.

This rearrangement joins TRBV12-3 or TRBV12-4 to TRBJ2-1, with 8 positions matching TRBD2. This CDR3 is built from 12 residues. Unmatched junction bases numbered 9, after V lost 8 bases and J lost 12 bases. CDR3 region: CASDSGARGQFF. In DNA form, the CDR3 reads TGTGCCAGCGATAGCGGGGCCAGGGGGCAGTTCTTC.

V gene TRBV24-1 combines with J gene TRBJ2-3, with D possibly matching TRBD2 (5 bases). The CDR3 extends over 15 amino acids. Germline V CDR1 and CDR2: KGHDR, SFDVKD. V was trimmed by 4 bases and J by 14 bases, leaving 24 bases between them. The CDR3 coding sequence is TGTGCCACCAGTGACCCGCGGTCCGGGGTCCGATACGCGTATTTT. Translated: CATSDPRSGVRYAYF.

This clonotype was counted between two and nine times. The CDR3: CASSFRSGVGTDTQYF. The CDR3 nucleotides read TGTGCCAGCAGCTTCCGCTCAGGGGTTGGCACAGATACGCAGTATTTT. V is TRBV7-2 and J is TRBJ2-3; D perhaps matches TRBD1 (6 bases). Germline V gene sequence: CDR1 SGHTA, CDR2 FQGNSA. This CDR3 spans 16 amino acids. Trimming stripped 3 bases from V and 1 base from J, with 14 bases between. The whole variable domain, filled in from reference TRBV7-2 and TRBJ2-3, reads GAGVSQSPSNKVTEKGKDVELRCDPISGHTALYWYRQSLGQGLEFLIYFQGNSAPDKSGLPSDRFSAERTGGSVSTLTIQRTQQEDSAVYLCASSFRSGVGTDTQYFGPGTRLTVL.

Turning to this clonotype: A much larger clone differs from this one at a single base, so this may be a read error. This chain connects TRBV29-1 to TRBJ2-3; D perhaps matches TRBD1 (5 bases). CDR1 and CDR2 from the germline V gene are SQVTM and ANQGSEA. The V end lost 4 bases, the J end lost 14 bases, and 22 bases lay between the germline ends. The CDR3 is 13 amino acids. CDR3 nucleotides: TGCAGCGTTGTTCGGCAGGGCCTAAGATACACGTATTTT. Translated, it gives CSVVRQGLRYTYF.

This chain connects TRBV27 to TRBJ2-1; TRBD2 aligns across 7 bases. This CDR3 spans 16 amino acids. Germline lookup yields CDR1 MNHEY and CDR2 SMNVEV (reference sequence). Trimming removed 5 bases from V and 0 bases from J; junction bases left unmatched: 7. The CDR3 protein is CASSRLGGSSYNEQFF. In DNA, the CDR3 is TGTGCCAGCAGTCGTCTGGGCGGGAGCTCCTACAATGAGCAGTTCTTC.

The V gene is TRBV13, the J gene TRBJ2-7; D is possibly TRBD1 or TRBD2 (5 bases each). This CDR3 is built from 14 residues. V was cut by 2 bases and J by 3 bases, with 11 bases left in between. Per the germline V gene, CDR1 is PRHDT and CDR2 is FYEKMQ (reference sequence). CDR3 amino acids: CASSLRGPLYEQYF. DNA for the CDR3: TGTGCCAGCAGCTTACGGGGCCCACTCTACGAGCAGTACTTC.

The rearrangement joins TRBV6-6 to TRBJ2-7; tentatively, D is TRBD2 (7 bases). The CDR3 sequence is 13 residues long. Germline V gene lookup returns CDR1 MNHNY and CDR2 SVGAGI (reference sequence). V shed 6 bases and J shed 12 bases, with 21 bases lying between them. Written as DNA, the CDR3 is TGTGCCAGCAGACCCACGACCGGGGGGCTGGTGTACTTC. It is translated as CASRPTTGGLVYF.

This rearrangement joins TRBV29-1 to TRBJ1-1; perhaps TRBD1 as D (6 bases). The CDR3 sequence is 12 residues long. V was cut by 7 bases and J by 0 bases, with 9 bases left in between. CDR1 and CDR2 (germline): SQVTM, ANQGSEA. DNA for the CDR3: TGCAGCGCAGGGGCGGTGAACACTGAAGCTTTCTTT. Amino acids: CSAGAVNTEAFF.

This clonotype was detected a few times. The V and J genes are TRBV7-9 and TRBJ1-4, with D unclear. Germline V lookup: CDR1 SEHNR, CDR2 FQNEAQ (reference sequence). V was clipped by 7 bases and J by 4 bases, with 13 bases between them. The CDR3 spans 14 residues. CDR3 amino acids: CASTGRDFNEKLFF. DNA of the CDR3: TGTGCCAGCACCGGGCGGGATTTTAATGAAAAACTGTTTTTT.

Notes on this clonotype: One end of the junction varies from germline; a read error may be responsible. CDR3 sequence reads: CASSSLSSEPTSPEAQYF. In DNA, the CDR3 is TGTGCCAGCAGCTCCCTATCCTCTGAACCGACAAGTCCAGAGGCCCAGTACTTC. This sequence joins TRBV7-2 and TRBJ2-5; D remains ambiguous. The CDR3 has 18 amino acids. Germline assignment: CDR1 SGHTA and CDR2 FQGNSA.

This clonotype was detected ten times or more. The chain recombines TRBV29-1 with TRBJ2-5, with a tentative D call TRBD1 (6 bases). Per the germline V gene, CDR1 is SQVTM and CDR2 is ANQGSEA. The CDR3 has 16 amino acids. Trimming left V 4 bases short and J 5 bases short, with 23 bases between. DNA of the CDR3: TGCAGCGTTGGGTTAGGGGGTGTAGGATCAGGGGAGACCCAGTACTTC. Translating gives CSVGLGGVGSGETQYF.

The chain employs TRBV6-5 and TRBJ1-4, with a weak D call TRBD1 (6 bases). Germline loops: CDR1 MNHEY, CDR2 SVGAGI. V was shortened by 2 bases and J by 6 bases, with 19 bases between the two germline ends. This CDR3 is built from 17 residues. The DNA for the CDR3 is TGTGCCAGCAGTTACCGATCAGTGGGGGGCATCTATGAAAAACTGTTTTTT. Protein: CASSYRSVGGIYEKLFF.

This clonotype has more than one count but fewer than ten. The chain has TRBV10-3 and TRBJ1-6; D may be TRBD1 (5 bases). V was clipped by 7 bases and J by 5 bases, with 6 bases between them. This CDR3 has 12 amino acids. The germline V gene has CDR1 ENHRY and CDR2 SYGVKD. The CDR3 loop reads CAIKDNNSPLHF. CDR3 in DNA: TGTGCCATCAAGGACAATAATTCACCCCTCCACTTT.

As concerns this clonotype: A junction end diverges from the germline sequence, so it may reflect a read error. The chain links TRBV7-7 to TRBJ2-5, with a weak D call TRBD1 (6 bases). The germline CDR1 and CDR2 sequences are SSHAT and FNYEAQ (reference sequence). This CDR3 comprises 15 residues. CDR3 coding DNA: TGTGCTAGCAGCTTAGTTGGGGGCTACGGAGAGACCCAGTACTTC. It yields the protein CASSLVGGYGETQYF.